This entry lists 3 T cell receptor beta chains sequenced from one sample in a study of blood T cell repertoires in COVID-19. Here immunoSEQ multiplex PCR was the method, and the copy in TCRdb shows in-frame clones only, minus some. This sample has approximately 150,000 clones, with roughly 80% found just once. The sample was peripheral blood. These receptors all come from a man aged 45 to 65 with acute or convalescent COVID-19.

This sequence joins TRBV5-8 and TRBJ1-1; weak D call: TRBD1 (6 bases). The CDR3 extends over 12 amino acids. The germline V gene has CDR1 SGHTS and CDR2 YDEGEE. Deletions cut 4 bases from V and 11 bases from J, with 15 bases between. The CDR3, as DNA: TGTGCCAGCAGCCGCACAGGGTCAGGCGCTTTCTTT. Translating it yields CASSRTGSGAFF.

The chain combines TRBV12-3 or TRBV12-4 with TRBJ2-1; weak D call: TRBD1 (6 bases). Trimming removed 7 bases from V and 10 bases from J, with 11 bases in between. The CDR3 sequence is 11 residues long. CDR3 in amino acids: CASNFGGEQFF. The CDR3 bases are TGTGCCAGCAATTTTGGGGGCGAGCAGTTCTTC.

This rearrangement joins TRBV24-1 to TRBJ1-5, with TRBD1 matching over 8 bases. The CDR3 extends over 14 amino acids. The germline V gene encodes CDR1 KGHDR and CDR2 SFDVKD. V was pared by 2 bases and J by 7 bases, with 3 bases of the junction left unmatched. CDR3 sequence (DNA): TGTGCCACCAGTGATTACAGGGGGAACCAGCCCCAGCATTTT. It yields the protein CATSDYRGNQPQHF.